Sequencing of this TCR beta chain was carried out in a study of Ad26.COV2.S vaccination and SARS-CoV-2 variants. Specified treatment: 15 to 20 received Ad26.COV2.S at low or high dose, single or two shots; about 5 received placebo; per-sample allocation not given. Specimens were obtained on day 63 following the first vaccine or placebo injection. TCRdb's copy holds only in-frame clones and misses some; the assay was immunoSEQ multiplex PCR. Seen here are hundreds of thousands of clones, 83% observed once, and the top ten hold just under 7.5%. Germline V CDR1 and CDR2: SGHRS, YFSETQ. V was shortened by 0 bases and J by 8 bases, with 11 bases between the two germline ends. The CDR3 consists of 13 residues.

V and J are TRBV5-1 and TRBJ1-2; D is unclear. The sequencing used peripheral blood, collected in a trial of Ad26.COV2.S vaccine versus placebo. The TCR comes from a person between 18 and 60 years old who received the Ad26.COV2.S COVID-19 vaccine or a placebo. The CDR3 nucleotides read TGCGCCAGCAGCTTGGGAGCAGATCAGGGCTACACCTTC. Encoded protein: CASSLGADQGYTF.